This T cell receptor (beta chain) stems from a study of T cells in Graves' hyperthyroidism and ophthalmopathy. In regard to this clonotype: A single base separates this from a much larger clone, so it may be a read error.

CDR3 length: 14 amino acids. TCR beta CDR3 region amplification was performed from RNA transcripts. First-round RT-PCR with HTBI primers amplified the TCR CDR3 region. TCRdb re-derived calls from the multiplex PCR reads in MiXCR, one entry per CDR3 protein. Of some 600,000 distinct CDR3 sequences in the sample, about 15% are singletons; the top ten hold roughly 5.5%. This clonotype was sampled from a woman in her thirties with Graves' hyperthyroidism that later progressed to Graves' ophthalmopathy. The specimen sequenced was blood. The V gene is TRBV12-3 or TRBV12-4, the J gene TRBJ2-3; unclear D gene. CDR3 nucleotides: TGTGCCAGCAGTTCTGCTAGAACCTCAGATGCGCAGTATTTT. It codes for CASSSARTSDAQYF.